This T cell receptor beta chain was documented in a study of cytomegalovirus exposure and HLA in healthy donors. PCR amplification relied on 60 Vbeta primers (plus 13 Jbeta primers). Assay used: immunoSEQ multiplex PCR; TCRdb lists only in-frame clones, some missing. The table records tens of thousands of clones, roughly 70% of them present only once. The V gene end was trimmed by 5 bases and the J gene end by 5 bases; junction bases not matched to a gene: 11. In germline, CDR1 is SGHAT, CDR2 FQNNGV. CDR3 size: 16 residues. This TCR came from a woman aged 50 to 60 in good health and CMV-seropositive. The sequenced sample consisted of PBMCs. The chain couples TRBV11-2 to TRBJ2-7; 11 positions match TRBD2. CDR3 nucleotides: TGTGCCAGCAGCACACCCCTAGCGGGAGGTCCCCACGAGCAGTACTTC. It encodes CASSTPLAGGPHEQYF.